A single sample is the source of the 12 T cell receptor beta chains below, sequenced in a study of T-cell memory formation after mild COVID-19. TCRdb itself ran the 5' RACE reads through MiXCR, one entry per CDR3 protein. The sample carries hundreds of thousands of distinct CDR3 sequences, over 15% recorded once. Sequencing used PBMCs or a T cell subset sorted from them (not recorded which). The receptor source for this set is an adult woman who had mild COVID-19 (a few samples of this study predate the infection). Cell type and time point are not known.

The CDR3 DNA reads TGCGCCAGCAGCTTGGGCAGCGGGAGTGAGACCCAGTACTTC. Protein: CASSLGSGSETQYF. The chain employs TRBV5-1 and TRBJ2-5, with 8 bases identical to TRBD2. Germline V CDR1 and CDR2: SGHRS, YFSETQ. V dropped 0 bases and J dropped 5; count of bases not matched to a gene: 3. CDR3 length: 14 residues.

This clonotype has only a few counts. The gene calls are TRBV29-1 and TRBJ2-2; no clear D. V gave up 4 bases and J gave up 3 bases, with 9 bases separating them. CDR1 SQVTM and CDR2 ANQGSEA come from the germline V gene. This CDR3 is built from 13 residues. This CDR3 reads CSVVAGDTGELFF. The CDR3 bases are TGCAGCGTTGTGGCAGGCGACACCGGGGAGCTGTTTTTT.

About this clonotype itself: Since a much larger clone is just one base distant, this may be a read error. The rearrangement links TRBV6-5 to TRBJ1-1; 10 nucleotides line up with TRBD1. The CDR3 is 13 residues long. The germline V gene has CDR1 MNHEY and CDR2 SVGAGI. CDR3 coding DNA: TGTGCCAGCAGCCAGGGACAGGGGACTGAATCTTTCTTT. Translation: CASSQGQGTESFF.

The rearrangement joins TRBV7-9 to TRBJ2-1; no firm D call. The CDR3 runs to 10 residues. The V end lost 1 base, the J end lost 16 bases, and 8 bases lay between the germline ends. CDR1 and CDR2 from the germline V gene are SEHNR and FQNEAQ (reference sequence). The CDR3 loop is CASSLVVPFF. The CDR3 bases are TGTGCCAGCAGCTTAGTGGTTCCATTCTTC.

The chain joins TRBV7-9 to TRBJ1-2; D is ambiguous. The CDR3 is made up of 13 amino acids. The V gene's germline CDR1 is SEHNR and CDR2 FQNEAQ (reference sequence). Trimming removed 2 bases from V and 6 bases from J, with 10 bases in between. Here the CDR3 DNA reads TGTGCCAGCAGCTTATATAGCCTAAATGGCTACACCTTC. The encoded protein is CASSLYSLNGYTF.

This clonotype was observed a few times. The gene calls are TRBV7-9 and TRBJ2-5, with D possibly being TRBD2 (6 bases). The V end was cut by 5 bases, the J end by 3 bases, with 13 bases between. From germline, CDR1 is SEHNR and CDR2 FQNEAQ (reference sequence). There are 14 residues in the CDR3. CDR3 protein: CASSKDIAEETQYF. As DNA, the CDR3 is TGTGCCAGCAGCAAGGACATAGCGGAAGAGACCCAGTACTTC.

The CDR3 spells CSVDLGASTDTQYF. DNA of the CDR3: TGCAGCGTTGATCTGGGGGCGAGCACAGATACGCAGTATTTT. The V call is TRBV29-1, the J call TRBJ2-3; a weak D match, TRBD1 (6 bases). The V gene's germline CDR1 is SQVTM and CDR2 ANQGSEA. Trimming pared 3 bases from V and 0 bases from J, leaving 10 bases between. CDR3 length: 14 amino acids.

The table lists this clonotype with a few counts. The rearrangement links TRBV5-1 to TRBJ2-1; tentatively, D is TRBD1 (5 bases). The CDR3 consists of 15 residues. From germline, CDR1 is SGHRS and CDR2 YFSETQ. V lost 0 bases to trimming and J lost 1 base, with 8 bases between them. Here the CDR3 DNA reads TGCGCCAGCAGCTTGGAAGGACATTCCTACAATGAGCAGTTCTTC. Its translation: CASSLEGHSYNEQFF.

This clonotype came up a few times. As DNA, the CDR3 is TGCAGTGCAATGGGGACTAGCGGGGGCCCCTTAGAGTACGAGCAGTACTTC. Its protein is CSAMGTSGGPLEYEQYF. The genes are TRBV20-1 and TRBJ2-7; 14 bases match TRBD2. The V and J ends lost 6 bases and 4 bases, in that order; junction bases with no gene match: 14. The CDR3 contains 17 residues. CDR1 and CDR2 from the germline V gene are DFQATT and SNEGSKA (reference sequence).

The CDR3: CATSDLSNQPQHF. The CDR3 DNA reads TGTGCCACCAGTGATTTGAGCAATCAGCCCCAGCATTTT. J is TRBJ1-5 and V is TRBV24-1; unclear D gene. CDR3 size: 13 residues. Germline values: CDR1 KGHDR, CDR2 SFDVKD. Deletions cut 0 bases from V and 1 base from J, with 0 bases between.

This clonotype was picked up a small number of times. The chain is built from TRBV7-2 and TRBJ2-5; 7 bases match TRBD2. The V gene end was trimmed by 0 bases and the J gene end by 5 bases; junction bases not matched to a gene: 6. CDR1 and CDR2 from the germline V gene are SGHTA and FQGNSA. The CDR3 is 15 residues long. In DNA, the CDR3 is TGTGCCAGCAGCTTAGCTAGCGGGCGGTGGGAGACCCAGTACTTC. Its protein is CASSLASGRWETQYF.

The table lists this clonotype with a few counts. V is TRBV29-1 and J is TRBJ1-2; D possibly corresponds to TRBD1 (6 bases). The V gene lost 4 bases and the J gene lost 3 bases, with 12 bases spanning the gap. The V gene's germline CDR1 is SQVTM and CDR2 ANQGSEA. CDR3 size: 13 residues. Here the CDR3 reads CSVGGGADYGYTF. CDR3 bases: TGCAGCGTTGGGGGGGGCGCCGACTATGGCTACACCTTC.